Presented here are 31 T cell receptor beta chains from one specimen sequenced in a study of blood T cell repertoires in COVID-19. Produced via immunoSEQ multiplex PCR; TCRdb's table is partial and in-frame only. The sample has 250,000 to 350,000 clones; 75% to 90% are singletons. Source material: peripheral blood. All receptors derive from a man between 18 and 35 years old with active or convalescent COVID-19.

The rearrangement joins TRBV7-9 to TRBJ1-5; D remains ambiguous. CDR3 length equals 14 residues. V was pared by 4 bases and J by 11 bases, with 18 bases between. The V gene's germline CDR1 is SEHNR and CDR2 FQNEAQ (reference sequence). Written as DNA, the CDR3 is TGTGCCAGCAGCTACTCCGCGACCCCGGAGGCCCAGCATTTT. Translating it yields CASSYSATPEAQHF.

DNA of the CDR3: TGTGCCAGCAGTTCTAGCGGGAGGGCCGATGGGGAGCAGTTCTTC. Protein: CASSSSGRADGEQFF. The V gene is TRBV28, the J gene TRBJ2-1; 12 positions match TRBD2. V shed 4 bases, J shed 10 bases, and the junction held 8 bases outside the gene matches. Germline-derived CDR1 and CDR2 are MDHEN and SYDVKM. This CDR3 is built from 15 residues.

This clone showed up just once. This chain connects TRBV9 to TRBJ1-3, with no clear D. This CDR3 is 16 amino acids long. V shed 0 bases and J shed 3 bases, with 13 bases lying between them. CDR1 is SGDLS and CDR2 is YYNGEE in the germline V gene. The CDR3 loop reads CASSVVAEVLGNTIYF. CDR3 in DNA: TGTGCCAGCAGCGTAGTAGCAGAAGTGCTTGGAAACACCATATATTTT.

J is TRBJ1-1 and V is TRBV2, with D perhaps TRBD1 (6 bases). Trimming removed 1 base at V and 13 bases at J, with 13 bases between. The CDR3 is 12 residues long. Germline-derived CDR1 and CDR2 are SNHLY and FYNNEI. CDR3 loop: CASSEEGGDLFF. In DNA, the CDR3 is TGTGCCAGCAGTGAAGAAGGGGGGGACCTTTTCTTT. The complete variable domain, with remaining parts taken from reference TRBV2 and TRBJ1-1, reads EPEVTQTPSHQVTQMGQEVILRCVPISNHLYFYWYRQILGQKVEFLVSFYNNEISEKSEIFDDQFSVERPDGSNFTLKIRSTKLEDSAMYFCASSEEGGDLFFGQGTRLTVV.

Concerning this clone: Other DNA variants within this sample encode the same CDR3. The rearrangement uses TRBV5-1 and TRBJ2-7; 7 bases are a match to TRBD1. CDR3 length: 14 residues. CDR1 is SGHRS and CDR2 is YFSETQ in the germline V gene. V shed 2 bases and J 4 bases; nucleotides not matched to a gene: 6. In DNA, the CDR3 is TGCGCCAGCAGCTTATCCGGGACAGCATACGAGCAGTACTTC. It yields the protein CASSLSGTAYEQYF.

The V call is TRBV14, the J call TRBJ2-5, with 9 bases that match TRBD2. Trimming cost V 2 bases and J 3 bases; bases outside gene matches: 4. This CDR3 comprises 15 residues. Germline loops: CDR1 SGHDN, CDR2 FVKESK. The CDR3 loop reads CASSQLERGEETQYF. As DNA, the CDR3 is TGTGCCAGCAGCCAATTGGAGCGGGGGGAAGAGACCCAGTACTTC. Full variable domain (missing parts from reference TRBV14 and TRBJ2-5): EAGVTQFPSHSVIEKGQTVTLRCDPISGHDNLYWYRRVMGKEIKFLLHFVKESKQDESGMPNNRFLAERTGGTYSTLKVQPAELEDSGVYFCASSQLERGEETQYFGPGTRLLVL.

CDR3 DNA: TGTGCCAGTAGTCCAAAGCGGTTTACCTCCTACAATGAGCAGTTCTTC. Protein product: CASSPKRFTSYNEQFF. The chain combines TRBV19 with TRBJ2-1, with D possibly TRBD2 on 5 matching bases. This CDR3 has 16 amino acids. V shed 5 bases and J shed 0 bases, with 14 bases lying between them. Germline CDR1 LNHDA, CDR2 SQIVND (reference sequence).

The chain uses TRBV5-6 and TRBJ2-7, with 7 bases aligning to TRBD1. V gave up 3 bases and J gave up 1 base; unmatched junction bases: 4. The CDR3 is 14 residues long. Germline lookup yields CDR1 SGHDT and CDR2 YYEEEE. The CDR3 nucleotides read TGTGCCAGCAGCTCGACAGGGAATTCCTACGAGCAGTACTTC. Translation gives CASSSTGNSYEQYF.

The chain uses TRBV20-1 and TRBJ1-1, with D possibly matching TRBD1 (5 bases). V lost 3 bases to trimming and J lost 2 bases, with 13 bases between them. Germline lookup yields CDR1 DFQATT and CDR2 SNEGSKA (reference sequence). There are 14 residues in the CDR3. DNA for the CDR3: TGCAGTGCTAGTAGTCAGGGCAGAAACACTGAAGCTTTCTTT. Translating it yields CSASSQGRNTEAFF.

V is TRBV29-1 and J is TRBJ2-7; D is perhaps TRBD1 (5 bases). The CDR3 covers 13 residues. The germline gives CDR1 SQVTM, CDR2 ANQGSEA. V lost 6 bases, J lost 0 bases, and 12 bases lay in between. The DNA for the CDR3 is TGCAGCGTGACAGATACTTACTCCTACGAGCAGTACTTC. The encoded protein is CSVTDTYSYEQYF.

The chain employs TRBV27 and TRBJ1-1; D gene ambiguous. The CDR3 consists of 14 residues. Germline V gives CDR1 MNHEY, CDR2 SMNVEV (reference sequence). The ends were cut back, 1 base at V and 0 bases at J, with 6 bases in the middle. CDR3 protein: CASSLYPVNTEAFF. The CDR3 nucleotides are TGTGCCAGCAGTTTATATCCAGTGAACACTGAAGCTTTCTTT.

The chain is built from TRBV4-1 and TRBJ1-1, with D possibly matching TRBD1 (6 bases). The CDR3 covers 15 residues. Trimming removed 4 bases from V and 3 bases from J, with 15 bases in between. CDR1 is MGHRA, CDR2 YSYEKL, per germline. CDR3 DNA sequence: TGCGCCAGCAGCCTCCCAGGGACAAGGGACACTGAAGCTTTCTTT. Translated, it gives CASSLPGTRDTEAFF.

This clone appeared a few times. V usage is TRBV5-1 and J usage is TRBJ1-4, with TRBD1 matching over 8 bases. V shed 5 bases, J shed 8 bases, and the junction held 8 bases outside the gene matches. Germline loops: CDR1 SGHRS, CDR2 YFSETQ. This CDR3 is built from 14 residues. CDR3 in amino acids: CASRPGTGGEKLFF. DNA of the CDR3: TGCGCCAGCAGACCCGGGACAGGTGGAGAAAAACTGTTTTTT.

The chain is built from TRBV6-5 and TRBJ2-1, with D possibly matching TRBD2 (6 bases). CDR1 is MNHEY, CDR2 SVGAGI, per germline. CDR3 length: 14 residues. V lost 6 bases and J lost 8, with 17 bases in between. The CDR3 sequence is CASRYRLEGDEQFF. CDR3 DNA: TGTGCCAGCAGATACAGGTTGGAGGGCGATGAGCAGTTCTTC.

The V gene is TRBV5-1, the J gene TRBJ2-7; 10 bases line up with TRBD2. V lost 0 bases to trimming and J lost 5 bases; unmatched junction nucleotides: 5. Germline CDR1 SGHRS, CDR2 YFSETQ. The length of the CDR3 is 15 residues. DNA for the CDR3: TGCGCCAGCAGCTTGGCTCTAGCGGGAGTTAACGAGCAGTACTTC. This codes for CASSLALAGVNEQYF. Filled out from reference TRBV5-1 and TRBJ2-7, the complete variable domain reads KAGVTQTPRYLIKTRGQQVTLSCSPISGHRSVSWYQQTPGQGLQFLFEYFSETQRNKGNFPGRFSGRQFSNSRSEMNVSTLELGDSALYLCASSLALAGVNEQYFGPGTRLTVT.

The chain links TRBV6-6 to TRBJ1-1; D is perhaps TRBD1 (5 bases). The CDR3 sequence is 14 residues long. CDR1 MNHNY and CDR2 SVGAGI come from the germline V gene (reference sequence). Trimming cost V 8 bases and J 4 bases, with 17 bases left between them. Here the CDR3 DNA reads TGTGCCAGCGCGTCACACGGGGGGGTCACTGAAGCTTTCTTT. Amino acid sequence: CASASHGGVTEAFF.

V usage is TRBV27 and J usage is TRBJ1-5; tentatively, D is TRBD1 (6 bases). This CDR3 contains 15 residues. The V gene's germline CDR1 is MNHEY and CDR2 SMNVEV (reference sequence). V shed 5 bases and J shed 3 bases, with 14 bases lying between them. DNA for the CDR3: TGTGCCAGCAGTAAACGGGGGGCGGACAATCAGCCCCAGCATTTT. Protein: CASSKRGADNQPQHF.

This chain's CDR3 is CASSLYPSNQPQHF. For the CDR3, the DNA is TGTGCCAGCAGCCTTTATCCTAGCAATCAGCCCCAGCATTTT. The V gene is TRBV6-2 or TRBV6-3, the J gene TRBJ1-5; D call uncertain. This CDR3 is 14 amino acids long. Germline assignment: CDR1 MNHEY and CDR2 SVGEGT. Trimming shortened V by 6 bases and J by 0 bases, and 9 bases separated the two germline ends.

This chain uses TRBV7-2 with TRBJ1-5, with D hard to call. Germline V CDR1 and CDR2: SGHTA, FQGNSA. CDR3 length equals 15 residues. Trimming stripped 1 base from V and 6 bases from J, with 13 bases between. The CDR3 region is CASSLGATAGQPQHF. The CDR3 coding sequence is TGTGCCAGCAGCTTAGGTGCCACCGCCGGTCAGCCCCAGCATTTT. Supplemented by reference TRBV7-2 and TRBJ1-5, the full variable domain reads GAGVSQSPSNKVTEKGKDVELRCDPISGHTALYWYRQSLGQGLEFLIYFQGNSAPDKSGLPSDRFSAERTGGSVSTLTIQRTQQEDSAVYLCASSLGATAGQPQHFGDGTRLSIL.

V gene TRBV27 combines with J gene TRBJ2-1, with 7 positions matching TRBD1. This CDR3 region has 15 residues. Germline V CDR1 and CDR2: MNHEY, SMNVEV (reference sequence). V was clipped by 4 bases and J by 4 bases; unmatched bases: 7. The CDR3 sequence: CASSWTGPLYNEQFF. In nucleotides, the CDR3 is TGTGCCAGCAGTTGGACAGGTCCCTTATACAATGAGCAGTTCTTC.

The rearrangement links TRBV7-2 to TRBJ2-1, with 10 bases fitting TRBD2. With 5 bases clipped from V and 8 bases from J, the junction kept 6 bases outside the gene matches. This CDR3 is 14 amino acids long. Germline V gene sequence: CDR1 SGHTA, CDR2 FQGNSA. The CDR3 here is CASSTQRGGYEQFF. The CDR3 bases are TGTGCCAGCAGCACGCAGCGGGGGGGGTATGAGCAGTTCTTC.

The chain is built from TRBV19 and TRBJ2-1; the match to TRBD2 covers 9 bases. Germline values: CDR1 LNHDA, CDR2 SQIVND (reference sequence). V gave up 4 bases and J gave up 7 bases; unmatched junction bases: 14. The CDR3 runs 17 residues. As DNA, the CDR3 is TGTGCCAGTAGTACGACCCTTCTAGCGGGAAGGGCGAATGAGCAGTTCTTC. Its protein product is CASSTTLLAGRANEQFF.

V usage is TRBV24-1 and J usage is TRBJ1-4; perhaps TRBD1 as D (6 bases). This CDR3 region has 14 residues. The V end was cut by 7 bases, the J end by 8 bases, with 16 bases between. CDR1 and CDR2 from the germline V gene are KGHDR and SFDVKD. The CDR3 reads CATRTGKRREKLFF. In DNA form, the CDR3 reads TGTGCCACCAGGACAGGTAAGCGGAGGGAAAAACTGTTTTTT.

The chain joins TRBV28 to TRBJ2-2; D may be TRBD2 (6 bases). This CDR3 is 14 amino acids long. Germline V gene lookup returns CDR1 MDHEN and CDR2 SYDVKM. V lost 3 bases to trimming and J lost 3 bases, with 8 bases between them. CDR3 in amino acids: CASSFRLDTGELFF. The CDR3 DNA follows: TGTGCCAGCAGTTTCCGACTAGACACCGGGGAGCTGTTTTTT.

The chain combines TRBV7-2 with TRBJ2-7; 9 bases are shared with TRBD1. Trimming at V came to 10 bases and at J to 3 bases, leaving 13 bases not matched to a gene. This CDR3 is 15 amino acids long. Germline loops: CDR1 SGHTA, CDR2 FQGNSA. CDR3 amino acids: CATMRSGQGHYEQYF. In nucleotides, the CDR3 is TGTGCCACCATGAGGTCGGGACAGGGCCACTACGAGCAGTACTTC. The whole variable domain, remainder taken from reference TRBV7-2 and TRBJ2-7, is GAGVSQSPSNKVTEKGKDVELRCDPISGHTALYWYRQSLGQGLEFLIYFQGNSAPDKSGLPSDRFSAERTGGSVSTLTIQRTQQEDSAVYLCATMRSGQGHYEQYFGPGTRLTVT.

The chain links TRBV28 to TRBJ2-5; D is perhaps TRBD1 (6 bases). Trimming left V 5 bases short and J 5 bases short, with 12 bases between. This CDR3 is built from 13 residues. CDR1 is MDHEN and CDR2 is SYDVKM in the germline V gene. In DNA, the CDR3 is TGTGCCAGCAGTAGTGACAGGTGGGAGACCCAGTACTTC. Translation: CASSSDRWETQYF.

The rearrangement links TRBV11-3 to TRBJ1-4, with a weak D call TRBD1 (6 bases). The CDR3 totals 16 residues. V was trimmed by 2 bases and J by 10 bases, leaving 20 bases between them. In germline, CDR1 is SGHNT, CDR2 YENEEA. DNA of the CDR3: TGTGCCAGCAGCTTACAACGCCAGGGGTTTTTCCGAAAACTGTTTTTT. Translation gives CASSLQRQGFFRKLFF.

The rearrangement joins TRBV6-5 to TRBJ2-7, with D possibly matching TRBD2 (6 bases). Per the germline V gene, CDR1 is MNHEY and CDR2 is SVGAGI. The V and J ends lost 6 bases and 0 bases respectively, with 12 bases between them. The CDR3 covers 14 residues. In DNA, the CDR3 is TGTGCCAGCAGCAAGCGGGTAACCTCCTACGAGCAGTACTTC. Its translation: CASSKRVTSYEQYF.

The chain is built from TRBV2 and TRBJ1-4, with TRBD1 as a possible D gene (5 bases). The V end was cut by 5 bases, the J end by 2 bases, with 9 bases between. CDR1 is SNHLY and CDR2 is FYNNEI in the germline V gene. CDR3 length equals 14 residues. The DNA of the CDR3 is TGTGCCAGCAGTATCCAGGGCACTAATGAAAAACTGTTTTTT. Translating it yields CASSIQGTNEKLFF.

The chain carries TRBV19 and TRBJ2-1, with TRBD1 identical over 8 bases. CDR1 and CDR2 (germline): LNHDA, SQIVND (reference sequence). The CDR3 totals 17 residues. Unmatched junction bases numbered 9, after V lost 5 bases and J lost 0 bases. In DNA form, the CDR3 reads TGTGCCAGTAGTGACAGGGGAAATTGGTCCTCCTACAATGAGCAGTTCTTC. Protein product: CASSDRGNWSSYNEQFF.

The chain joins TRBV15 to TRBJ1-4; 8 nucleotides agree with TRBD1. The CDR3 runs 16 residues. Losses at the gene ends were 5 bases for V and 7 bases for J; bases not matched to a gene: 12. Germline V lookup: CDR1 LNHNV, CDR2 YYDKDF (reference sequence). CDR3 sequence: CATSRTLTGVSEKLFF. The CDR3 bases are TGTGCCACCAGCCGAACCCTGACAGGGGTATCTGAAAAACTGTTTTTT.